This is a list of T cell receptor beta chains from one sample in a study of shared clonotypes between healthy human individuals. Assay used: immunoSEQ multiplex PCR; TCRdb lists only in-frame clones, some missing. The sample lists 500,000 to 700,000 clones; approximately 95% were seen once. Source material: naive CD8+ T cells sorted from blood. The receptors here all came from a woman in her thirties in good health. The CDR3 runs from the conserved cysteine through the conserved F or W. Fields, in order: clone size, D gene, CDR3 length, J gene, V gene, CDR3 protein, CDR3 DNA. D genes are given only for firm matches. Part of the rows lack a size; the others show once, few, many or a class for expanded clones.

abundance: -
d_gene: -
len: 16
j_gene: TRBJ2-2
v_gene: TRBV4-2
CDR3aa: CASSLALGQGTGELFF
CDR3nt: TGTGCCAGCAGCCTGGCCCTGGGTCAGGGGACCGGGGAGCTGTTTTTT

abundance: -
d_gene: TRBD1
len: 14
j_gene: TRBJ1-1
v_gene: TRBV5-1
CDR3aa: CASSLGSGGTEAFF
CDR3nt: TGCGCCAGCAGCTTGGGGTCAGGGGGCACTGAAGCTTTCTTT

abundance: -
d_gene: TRBD1
len: 13
j_gene: TRBJ1-2
v_gene: TRBV27
CDR3aa: CASSSGGNGGYTF
CDR3nt: TGTGCCAGCAGTTCAGGGGGGAACGGGGGCTACACCTTC

abundance: -
d_gene: -
len: 12
j_gene: TRBJ2-1
v_gene: TRBV28
CDR3aa: CASGPGRNEQFF
CDR3nt: TGTGCCAGCGGACCCGGGCGGAACGAGCAGTTCTTC

abundance: -
d_gene: -
len: 14
j_gene: TRBJ2-7
v_gene: TRBV28
CDR3aa: CASSLPGATYEQYF
CDR3nt: TGTGCCAGCAGTTTACCAGGGGCAACCTACGAGCAGTACTTC

abundance: -
d_gene: TRBD1
len: 15
j_gene: TRBJ1-5
v_gene: TRBV19
CDR3aa: CASSILTGGFQPQHF
CDR3nt: TGTGCCAGTAGTATTCTGACAGGGGGCTTTCAGCCCCAGCATTTT

abundance: few
d_gene: -
len: 14
j_gene: TRBJ1-5
v_gene: TRBV4-2
CDR3aa: CASSQDGGGQPQHF
CDR3nt: TGTGCCAGCAGCCAAGATGGCGGCGGACAGCCCCAGCATTTT

abundance: few
d_gene: -
len: 14
j_gene: TRBJ1-1
v_gene: TRBV19
CDR3aa: CASSIDQRITEAFF
CDR3nt: TGTGCCAGTAGTATAGACCAGCGGATCACTGAAGCTTTCTTT

abundance: once
d_gene: -
len: 11
j_gene: TRBJ1-1
v_gene: TRBV11-2
CDR3aa: CASSLVGKAFF
CDR3nt: TGTGCCAGCAGCTTAGTAGGGAAAGCTTTCTTT

abundance: -
d_gene: -
len: 14
j_gene: TRBJ2-5
v_gene: TRBV7-9
CDR3aa: CASGVADQTETQYF
CDR3nt: TGTGCCAGCGGGGTAGCGGATCAGACAGAGACCCAGTACTTC

abundance: -
d_gene: TRBD2
len: 14
j_gene: TRBJ2-7
v_gene: TRBV4-2
CDR3aa: CASSLGEGLYEQYF
CDR3nt: TGTGCCAGCAGCTTGGGGGAGGGCCTCTACGAGCAGTACTTC

abundance: -
d_gene: -
len: 11
j_gene: TRBJ1-1
v_gene: TRBV28
CDR3aa: CASSFGSEAFF
CDR3nt: TGTGCCAGCAGTTTTGGCTCTGAAGCTTTCTTT

abundance: once
d_gene: -
len: 13
j_gene: TRBJ2-5
v_gene: TRBV19
CDR3aa: CASSIGTAREQYF
CDR3nt: TGTGCCAGTAGTATAGGGACGGCCCGGGAGCAGTACTTC

abundance: -
d_gene: -
len: 15
j_gene: TRBJ2-7
v_gene: TRBV5-4
CDR3aa: CASSLVGTHTYEQYF
CDR3nt: TGTGCCAGCAGCTTGGTGGGGACCCACACCTACGAGCAGTACTTC

abundance: few
d_gene: -
len: 11
j_gene: TRBJ2-1
v_gene: TRBV15
CDR3aa: CATSRDNEQFF
CDR3nt: TGTGCCACCAGCAGAGACAATGAGCAGTTCTTC

abundance: once
d_gene: -
len: 15
j_gene: TRBJ2-7
v_gene: TRBV10-3
CDR3aa: CAISESGESSYEQYF
CDR3nt: TGTGCCATCAGTGAGTCGGGGGAGAGCTCCTACGAGCAGTACTTC

abundance: -
d_gene: -
len: 14
j_gene: TRBJ2-7
v_gene: TRBV13
CDR3aa: CASSAGLSSYEQYF
CDR3nt: TGTGCCAGCAGCGCCGGCCTGAGCTCCTACGAGCAGTACTTC

abundance: -
d_gene: -
len: 19
j_gene: TRBJ2-7
v_gene: TRBV2
CDR3aa: CASRGRGNKQRLGPLEQYF
CDR3nt: TGTGCCAGCAGGGGCCGGGGGAATAAACAGCGGCTGGGCCCCCTGGAGCAGTACTTC

abundance: -
d_gene: -
len: 15
j_gene: TRBJ1-2
v_gene: TRBV29-1
CDR3aa: CSVPVLPTGVGGYTF
CDR3nt: TGCAGTGTACCTGTATTGCCTACGGGTGTGGGTGGCTACACCTTC

abundance: -
d_gene: -
len: 14
j_gene: TRBJ1-5
v_gene: TRBV5-1
CDR3aa: CASSLGPINQPQHF
CDR3nt: TGCGCCAGCAGCTTGGGGCCCATCAATCAGCCCCAGCATTTT

abundance: -
d_gene: -
len: 15
j_gene: TRBJ2-7
v_gene: TRBV28
CDR3aa: CASSQIGGDPYEQYF
CDR3nt: TGTGCCAGCAGCCAAATAGGGGGTGACCCCTACGAGCAGTACTTC

abundance: -
d_gene: -
len: 12
j_gene: TRBJ2-7
v_gene: TRBV15
CDR3aa: CATSRDLHEQYF
CDR3nt: TGTGCCACCAGCAGAGATCTCCACGAGCAGTACTTC

abundance: -
d_gene: TRBD2
len: 19
j_gene: TRBJ2-1
v_gene: TRBV28
CDR3aa: CASSPLTLLAGGPYNEQFF
CDR3nt: TGTGCCAGCAGTCCCCTAACCCTACTAGCGGGAGGGCCCTACAATGAGCAGTTCTTC

abundance: -
d_gene: -
len: 13
j_gene: TRBJ2-7
v_gene: TRBV7-6
CDR3aa: CASSAEGANEQYF
CDR3nt: TGTGCCAGCAGCGCGGAGGGGGCGAACGAGCAGTACTTC

abundance: -
d_gene: -
len: 11
j_gene: TRBJ1-2
v_gene: TRBV2
CDR3aa: CATNTPHGYTF
CDR3nt: TGTGCCACTAATACCCCCCATGGCTACACCTTC

abundance: few
d_gene: -
len: 17
j_gene: TRBJ2-2
v_gene: TRBV4-1
CDR3aa: CASSQDPPDSGDGELFF
CDR3nt: TGCGCCAGCAGCCAAGACCCCCCGGACAGCGGAGACGGGGAGCTGTTTTTT

abundance: -
d_gene: TRBD1
len: 16
j_gene: TRBJ2-7
v_gene: TRBV28
CDR3aa: CASSLYRGDRVGEQYF
CDR3nt: TGTGCCAGCAGTTTATATCGGGGGGACAGGGTGGGCGAGCAGTACTTC

abundance: once
d_gene: -
len: 15
j_gene: TRBJ1-1
v_gene: TRBV5-1
CDR3aa: CASSLVQTANTEAFF
CDR3nt: TGCGCCAGCAGCTTGGTCCAGACGGCGAACACTGAAGCTTTCTTT

abundance: -
d_gene: -
len: 16
j_gene: TRBJ1-5
v_gene: TRBV28
CDR3aa: CASRNWRGYSNQPQHF
CDR3nt: TGTGCCAGCAGGAATTGGAGGGGATATAGCAATCAGCCCCAGCATTTT

abundance: -
d_gene: -
len: 11
j_gene: TRBJ1-1
v_gene: TRBV19
CDR3aa: CATRVIREAFF
CDR3nt: TGTGCCACCCGAGTAATAAGGGAAGCTTTCTTT

abundance: -
d_gene: -
len: 16
j_gene: TRBJ2-2
v_gene: TRBV5-4
CDR3aa: CASRSMGLSFTGELFF
CDR3nt: TGTGCCAGCAGGAGCATGGGGCTCTCATTCACCGGGGAGCTGTTTTTT

abundance: -
d_gene: -
len: 15
j_gene: TRBJ2-7
v_gene: TRBV7-6
CDR3aa: CASSLGTLNFHEQYF
CDR3nt: TGTGCCAGCAGCTTAGGGACGCTGAATTTCCACGAGCAGTACTTC

abundance: -
d_gene: TRBD2
len: 15
j_gene: TRBJ2-1
v_gene: TRBV13
CDR3aa: CASSSGLAAYNEQFF
CDR3nt: TGTGCCAGCAGCTCAGGACTAGCGGCCTACAATGAGCAGTTCTTC

abundance: -
d_gene: -
len: 11
j_gene: TRBJ2-7
v_gene: TRBV28
CDR3aa: CAIQGVSEQYF
CDR3nt: TGTGCCATCCAGGGTGTAAGCGAGCAGTACTTC

abundance: -
d_gene: -
len: 14
j_gene: TRBJ2-2
v_gene: TRBV27
CDR3aa: CASSQGSNTGELFF
CDR3nt: TGTGCCAGCAGTCAGGGATCAAACACCGGGGAGCTGTTTTTT

abundance: -
d_gene: TRBD1
len: 14
j_gene: TRBJ2-7
v_gene: TRBV28
CDR3aa: CASFARDSFYEQYF
CDR3nt: TGTGCCTCGTTCGCTCGGGACAGTTTCTACGAGCAGTACTTC

abundance: -
d_gene: -
len: 13
j_gene: TRBJ1-2
v_gene: TRBV19
CDR3aa: CASSIWQSDGYTF
CDR3nt: TGTGCCAGTAGTATCTGGCAGAGCGATGGCTACACCTTC

abundance: -
d_gene: TRBD2
len: 15
j_gene: TRBJ2-7
v_gene: TRBV27
CDR3aa: CASFPTSGSSYEQYF
CDR3nt: TGTGCCAGCTTCCCCACTAGCGGGAGCTCCTACGAGCAGTACTTC

abundance: -
d_gene: TRBD1
len: 12
j_gene: TRBJ1-1
v_gene: TRBV7-9
CDR3aa: CASSLGDRKAFF
CDR3nt: TGTGCCAGCAGCCTAGGGGACAGAAAAGCTTTCTTT

abundance: -
d_gene: TRBD2
len: 15
j_gene: TRBJ2-7
v_gene: TRBV4-1
CDR3aa: CASSQTTSDSYEQYF
CDR3nt: TGCGCCAGCAGCCAAACGACTAGCGACTCCTACGAGCAGTACTTC

abundance: -
d_gene: -
len: 16
j_gene: TRBJ2-2
v_gene: TRBV18
CDR3aa: CASSHLDSGVSGELFF
CDR3nt: TGTGCCAGCTCACACCTAGACAGCGGAGTGTCAGGGGAGCTGTTTTTT

abundance: -
d_gene: -
len: 13
j_gene: TRBJ2-7
v_gene: TRBV27
CDR3aa: CASTRGPSYEQYF
CDR3nt: TGTGCCAGCACCCGGGGCCCCTCCTACGAGCAGTACTTC

abundance: -
d_gene: TRBD1
len: 17
j_gene: TRBJ1-3
v_gene: TRBV11-2
CDR3aa: CASSNGQGLSSGNTIYF
CDR3nt: TGTGCCAGCAGCAACGGACAGGGTTTGTCGTCTGGAAACACCATATATTTT

abundance: -
d_gene: -
len: 18
j_gene: TRBJ2-6
v_gene: TRBV15
CDR3aa: CATSRGVGLLSGANVLTF
CDR3nt: TGTGCCACCAGCAGGGGGGTTGGGTTACTCTCTGGGGCCAACGTCCTGACTTTC

abundance: -
d_gene: -
len: 13
j_gene: TRBJ2-3
v_gene: TRBV4-1
CDR3aa: CASSRPSTDTQYF
CDR3nt: TGCGCCAGCAGCCGCCCAAGCACAGATACGCAGTATTTT

abundance: -
d_gene: TRBD2
len: 15
j_gene: TRBJ2-1
v_gene: TRBV5-6
CDR3aa: CASSLFGGGSAEQFF
CDR3nt: TGTGCCAGCAGCTTGTTCGGCGGGGGTTCGGCGGAGCAGTTCTTC

abundance: once
d_gene: TRBD2
len: 16
j_gene: TRBJ2-1
v_gene: TRBV28
CDR3aa: CASSLSSGRALNEQFF
CDR3nt: TGTGCCAGCAGTTTATCTAGCGGGAGGGCGTTAAATGAGCAGTTCTTC

abundance: -
d_gene: TRBD2
len: 16
j_gene: TRBJ2-1
v_gene: TRBV28
CDR3aa: CASSPLSAGGSNEQFF
CDR3nt: TGTGCCAGCAGTCCTCTATCCGCGGGAGGAAGCAATGAGCAGTTCTTC

abundance: -
d_gene: TRBD2
len: 16
j_gene: TRBJ2-7
v_gene: TRBV28
CDR3aa: CASSGPGLAGGGEQYF
CDR3nt: TGTGCCAGCAGTGGCCCAGGACTAGCGGGAGGTGGGGAGCAGTACTTC

abundance: once
d_gene: -
len: 14
j_gene: TRBJ2-7
v_gene: TRBV7-8
CDR3aa: CASSLLRGGYEQYF
CDR3nt: TGTGCCAGCAGCTTATTGAGAGGGGGTTACGAGCAGTACTTC

abundance: -
d_gene: -
len: 12
j_gene: TRBJ2-4
v_gene: TRBV11-2
CDR3aa: CASSGLKNIQYF
CDR3nt: TGTGCCAGCAGCGGTTTAAAAAACATTCAGTACTTC

abundance: -
d_gene: -
len: 13
j_gene: TRBJ2-7
v_gene: TRBV6-1
CDR3aa: CASSEGSSYEQYF
CDR3nt: TGTGCCAGCAGTGAGGGTTCCTCCTACGAGCAGTACTTC

abundance: -
d_gene: -
len: 15
j_gene: TRBJ1-5
v_gene: TRBV27
CDR3aa: CASSLSQNSNQPQHF
CDR3nt: TGTGCCAGCAGTTTATCCCAGAATAGCAATCAGCCCCAGCATTTT

abundance: -
d_gene: -
len: 14
j_gene: TRBJ2-7
v_gene: TRBV5-1
CDR3aa: CASSLRDKSYEQYF
CDR3nt: TGCGCCAGCAGCTTAAGGGACAAATCCTACGAGCAGTACTTC

abundance: -
d_gene: -
len: 19
j_gene: TRBJ2-1
v_gene: TRBV5-6
CDR3aa: CASSSGHYRVFGSYNEQFF
CDR3nt: TGTGCCAGCAGCTCGGGGCACTACAGGGTTTTCGGCTCCTACAATGAGCAGTTCTTC

abundance: -
d_gene: -
len: 15
j_gene: TRBJ2-7
v_gene: TRBV5-1
CDR3aa: CASSLVVDGGYEQYF
CDR3nt: TGCGCCAGCAGCTTGGTAGTGGACGGTGGCTACGAGCAGTACTTC